At least ten counts were recorded for the clone carrying this T cell receptor beta chain. Its antigen remains unidentified. The ends were cut back, 5 bases at V and 0 bases at J, with 14 bases in the middle. The CDR3 sequence is 15 residues long. Looked up from germline, CDR1 is MGHDK and CDR2 is SYGVNS. The data originate from a study of spatial heterogeneity in lung cancer. Study as a whole: More beta-chain than alpha-chain sequences were consistently detected.

One entry per CDR3 protein, called by TCRdb with MiXCR from the 5' RACE reads. The repertoire has fewer than 65,000 distinct CDR3 sequences, nearly 6.5% of them found once; the top ten carry roughly 14%. Study results and caveats: Ubiquitous expanded tumor TCRs appeared in blood more at resection than follow-up.

Regarding time point: sample taken at primary tumor resection. There were some 76 donors, all of them untreated patients with early-stage non-small cell lung cancer. TCRs were sequenced from unsorted whole RNA of tumor, nontumor lung or PBMC. V and J are TRBV25-1 and TRBJ2-7, with a possible D match to TRBD2 (5 bases). The receptor's source is a female donor with early-stage non-small cell lung cancer. Specimen: PBMCs, collected at surgery. The CDR3 nucleotides read TGTGCCAGCAGTCCCCCAAGCGGAAACTCCTACGAGCAGTACTTC. Translation: CASSPPSGNSYEQYF.